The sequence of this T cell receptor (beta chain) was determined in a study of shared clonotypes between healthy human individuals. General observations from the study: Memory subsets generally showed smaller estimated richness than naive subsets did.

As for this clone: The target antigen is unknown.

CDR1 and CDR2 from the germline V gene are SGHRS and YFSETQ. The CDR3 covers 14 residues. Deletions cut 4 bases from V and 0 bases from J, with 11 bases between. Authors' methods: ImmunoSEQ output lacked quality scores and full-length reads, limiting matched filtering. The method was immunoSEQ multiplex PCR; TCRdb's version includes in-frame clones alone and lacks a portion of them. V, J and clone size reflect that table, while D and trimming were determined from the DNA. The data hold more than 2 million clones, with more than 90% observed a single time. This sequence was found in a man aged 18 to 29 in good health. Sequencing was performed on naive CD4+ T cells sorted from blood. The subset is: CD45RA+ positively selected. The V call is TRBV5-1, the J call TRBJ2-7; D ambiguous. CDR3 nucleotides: TGCGCCAGCAGCCAAACCGTGAGCTCCTACGAGCAGTACTTC. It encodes CASSQTVSSYEQYF.